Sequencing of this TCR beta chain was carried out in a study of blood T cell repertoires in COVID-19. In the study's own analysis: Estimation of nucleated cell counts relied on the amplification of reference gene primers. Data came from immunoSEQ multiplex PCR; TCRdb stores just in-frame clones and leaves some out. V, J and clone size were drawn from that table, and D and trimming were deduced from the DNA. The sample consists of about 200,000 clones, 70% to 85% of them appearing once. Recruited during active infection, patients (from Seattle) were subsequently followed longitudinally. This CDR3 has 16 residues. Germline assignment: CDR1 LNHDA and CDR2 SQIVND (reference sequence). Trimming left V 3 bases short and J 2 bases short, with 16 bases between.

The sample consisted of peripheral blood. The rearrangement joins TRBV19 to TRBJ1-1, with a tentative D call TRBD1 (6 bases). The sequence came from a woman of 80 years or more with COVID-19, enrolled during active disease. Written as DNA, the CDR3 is TGTGCCAGTAGTATCTCGACAGGCACCCGCAACACTGAAGCTTTCTTT. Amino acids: CASSISTGTRNTEAFF.